This T cell receptor beta chain was observed in a study of low-dose radiotherapy and immunotherapy resistance in tumors. There are many counts of this clonotype. Documented time point: after trial treatment. Treatment specified: LDRT plus nivolumab, ipilimumab, low-dose cyclophosphamide and aspirin (RACIN trial). The V and J ends lost 5 bases and 2 bases respectively, with 6 bases between them. The germline V gene encodes CDR1 SEHNR and CDR2 FQNEAQ (reference sequence). The CDR3 runs 12 residues. Gene-specific TRAV and TRBV primers were used for first-strand cDNA, covering alpha and beta chains. The authors ran approximately 20 PCR cycles to amplify TCRs with a constant-region primer and V-primer adapter. TCRdb called the reads again in MiXCR, with one record for every CDR3 protein. This sample has some 40,000 distinct CDR3 sequences, with around 21% found just once.

The J gene is TRBJ1-1, the V gene TRBV7-9; D perhaps matches TRBD1 (5 bases). This sequence was found in a female donor with ovarian cancer. This specimen was PBMCs, taken after low-dose radiotherapy plus immunotherapy. For the CDR3, the DNA is TGTGCCAGCAGCAGGGGAAACACTGAAGCTTTCTTT. It specifies CASSRGNTEAFF.